This record looks at one TCR beta chain sequence and its context. Sequencing used immunoSEQ multiplex PCR; TCRdb keeps in-frame clones, though not all of them. The sample records just over 300,000 clones, 85% to 90% being singletons. The data belong to a study of blood T cell repertoires in COVID-19. At the level of the study: From T cells, B-cell-depleted T cells, or PBMCs came the material, which was cDNA or gDNA.

Per germline, CDR1 MNHEY and CDR2 SVGAGI. The CDR3 has 15 residues. V dropped 6 bases and J dropped 5 bases, with 20 bases sitting between them. Material: PBMCs or T cells enriched from blood (not recorded which). The receptor's source is a woman younger than 35 with acute COVID-19. The chain has TRBV6-5 and TRBJ2-7; D perhaps matches TRBD2 (6 bases). The CDR3 is CASSRFSGMPNEQYF. The CDR3 DNA is TGTGCCAGCAGCCGATTTAGCGGTATGCCGAACGAGCAGTACTTC.